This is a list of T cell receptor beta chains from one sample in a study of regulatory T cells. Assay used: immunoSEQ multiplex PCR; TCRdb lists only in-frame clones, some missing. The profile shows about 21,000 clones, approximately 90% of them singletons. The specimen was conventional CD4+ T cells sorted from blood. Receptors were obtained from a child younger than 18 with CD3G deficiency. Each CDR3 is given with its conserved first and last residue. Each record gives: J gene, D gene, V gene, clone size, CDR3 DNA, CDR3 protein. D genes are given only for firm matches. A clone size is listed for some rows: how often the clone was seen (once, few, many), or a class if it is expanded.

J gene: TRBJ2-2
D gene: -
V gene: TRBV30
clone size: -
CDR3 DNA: TGTGCCTGGGCAGGGTTTGACACCGGGGAGCTGTTTTTT
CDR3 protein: CAWAGFDTGELFF

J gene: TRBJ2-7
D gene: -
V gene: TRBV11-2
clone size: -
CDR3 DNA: TGTGCCAGCAGCTTAGATCCAGCCTACGAGCAGTACTTC
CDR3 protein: CASSLDPAYEQYF

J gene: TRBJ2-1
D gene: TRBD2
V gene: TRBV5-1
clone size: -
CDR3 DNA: TGCGCCAGCAGCTCAGCGGGAGGGGGCTACAATGAGCAGTTCTTC
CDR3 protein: CASSSAGGGYNEQFF

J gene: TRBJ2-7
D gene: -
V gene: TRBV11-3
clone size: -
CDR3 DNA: TGTGCCAGCAGCAAAAATTCCTACGAGCAGTACTTC
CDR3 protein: CASSKNSYEQYF

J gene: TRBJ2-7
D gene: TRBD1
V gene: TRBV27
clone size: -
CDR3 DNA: TGTGCCAGCAGTTTCTGGACAGGGGGAGAGCAGTACTTC
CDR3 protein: CASSFWTGGEQYF

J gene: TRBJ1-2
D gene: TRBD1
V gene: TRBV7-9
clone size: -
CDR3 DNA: TGTGCCAGCAGCTTAGGGACGGGACAGGCGAGCTATGGCTACACCTTC
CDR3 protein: CASSLGTGQASYGYTF

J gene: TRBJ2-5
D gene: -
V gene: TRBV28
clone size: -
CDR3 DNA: TGTGCCAGCAGTCCCCGACTGGGAAGGGGGGAGACCCAGTACTTC
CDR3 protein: CASSPRLGRGETQYF

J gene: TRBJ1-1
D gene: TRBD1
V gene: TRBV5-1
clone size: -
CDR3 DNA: TGCGCCAGCAGCTCCAGGGGGACGGAGAACACTGAAGCTTTCTTT
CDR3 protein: CASSSRGTENTEAFF

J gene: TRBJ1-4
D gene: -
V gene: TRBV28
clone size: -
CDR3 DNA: TGTGCCAGCAGTTTTGGCCGTGGGAAACTGTTTTTT
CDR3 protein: CASSFGRGKLFF

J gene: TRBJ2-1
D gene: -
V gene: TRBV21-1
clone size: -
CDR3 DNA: TGTGCCAGCAGCCGGGACAGGGTCAATGAGCAGTTCTTC
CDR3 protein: CASSRDRVNEQFF

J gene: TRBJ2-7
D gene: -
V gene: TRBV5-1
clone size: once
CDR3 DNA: TGCGCCAGCAGCTTGGATGGGACTCCATGGGACGAGCAGTACTTC
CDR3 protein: CASSLDGTPWDEQYF

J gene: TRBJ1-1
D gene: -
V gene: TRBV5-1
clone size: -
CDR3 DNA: TGCGCCAGCAGCCCCCTGGGAGCACAGGGTGAAGCTTTCTTT
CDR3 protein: CASSPLGAQGEAFF

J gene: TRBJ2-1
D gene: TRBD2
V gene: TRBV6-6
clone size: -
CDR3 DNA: TGTGCCAGCACCCTGACTAGCGGGAGCAATGAGCAGTTCTTC
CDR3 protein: CASTLTSGSNEQFF

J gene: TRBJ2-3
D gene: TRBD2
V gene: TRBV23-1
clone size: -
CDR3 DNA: TGCGCCAGCAGTCAACACCTAGCGGGAGAAGCAGATACGCAGTATTTT
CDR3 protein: CASSQHLAGEADTQYF

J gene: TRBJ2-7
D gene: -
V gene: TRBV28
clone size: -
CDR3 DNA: TGTGCCAGCAGTTTTGGTGGGAAGCGGGCGCGCGAGCAGTACTTC
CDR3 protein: CASSFGGKRAREQYF

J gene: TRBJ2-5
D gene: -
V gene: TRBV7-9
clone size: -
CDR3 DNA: TGTGCCAGCAGCTGGGGGGAAGAGACCCAGTACTTC
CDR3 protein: CASSWGEETQYF

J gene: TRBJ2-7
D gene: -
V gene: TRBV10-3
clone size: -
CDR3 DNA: TGTGCCAGCAGCCGACAGTACGAGCAGTACTTC
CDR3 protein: CASSRQYEQYF

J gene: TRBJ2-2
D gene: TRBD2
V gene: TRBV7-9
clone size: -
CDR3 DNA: TGTGCCAGCAGCTTAGTAGCGGGACGGAACACCGGGGAGCTGTTTTTT
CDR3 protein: CASSLVAGRNTGELFF

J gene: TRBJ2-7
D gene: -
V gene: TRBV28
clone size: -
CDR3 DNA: TGTGCCAGCAGTGGGCAGGAGAACTACGAGCAGTACTTC
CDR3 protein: CASSGQENYEQYF

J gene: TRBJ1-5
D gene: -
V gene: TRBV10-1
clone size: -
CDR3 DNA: TGCGCCAGCGACAGGAGAAGCAATCAGCCCCAGCATTTT
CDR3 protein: CASDRRSNQPQHF

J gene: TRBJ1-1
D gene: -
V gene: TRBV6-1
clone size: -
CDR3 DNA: TGTGCCAGCAGTGCCAAGGATTCGAACACTGAAGCTTTCTTT
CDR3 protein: CASSAKDSNTEAFF

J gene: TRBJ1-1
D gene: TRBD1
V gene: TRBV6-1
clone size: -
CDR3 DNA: TGTGCCAGCAGGGACAGGGGGCGGGCGCACACTGAAGCTTTCTTT
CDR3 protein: CASRDRGRAHTEAFF

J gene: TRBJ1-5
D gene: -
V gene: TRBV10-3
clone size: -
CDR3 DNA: TGTGCCATCAGTGCGGAGGGCAATCAGCCCCAGCATTTT
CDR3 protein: CAISAEGNQPQHF

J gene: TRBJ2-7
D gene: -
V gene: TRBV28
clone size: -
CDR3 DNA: TGTGCCAGCAGTTCCAACCAGGTCCCCTACGAGCAGTACTTC
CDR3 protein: CASSSNQVPYEQYF

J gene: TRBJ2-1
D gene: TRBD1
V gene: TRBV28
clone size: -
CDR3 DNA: TGTGCCAGCAGTCGTCCGGGACAGGGTAACAATGAGCAGTTCTTC
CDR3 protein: CASSRPGQGNNEQFF

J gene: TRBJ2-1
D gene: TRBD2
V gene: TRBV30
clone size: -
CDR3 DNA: TGTGCCTGGAGTGCTTCTAGCGGGAGGCGGAGTGAGCAGTTCTTC
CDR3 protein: CAWSASSGRRSEQFF

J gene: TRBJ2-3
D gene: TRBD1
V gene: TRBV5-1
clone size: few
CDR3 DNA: TGCGCCAGCAGCTTGGGACAGGGAGGCACAGATACGCAGTATTTT
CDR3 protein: CASSLGQGGTDTQYF

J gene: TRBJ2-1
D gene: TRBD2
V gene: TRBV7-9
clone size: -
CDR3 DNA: TGTGCCAGCAGCTTCGGCTCAGCGGGAGTTGAGCAGTTCTTC
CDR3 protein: CASSFGSAGVEQFF

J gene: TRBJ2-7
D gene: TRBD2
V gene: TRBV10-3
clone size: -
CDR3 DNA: TGTGCCACCGCGCGGGGGGCCGGCTACGAGCAGTACTTC
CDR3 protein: CATARGAGYEQYF

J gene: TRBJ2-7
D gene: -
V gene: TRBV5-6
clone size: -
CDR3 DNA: TGTGCCAGCAGCTTAAGGAGTAAAGGGGTCTACGAGCAGTACTTC
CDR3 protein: CASSLRSKGVYEQYF

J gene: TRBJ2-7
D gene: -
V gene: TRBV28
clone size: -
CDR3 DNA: TGTGCCAGCAGCCGATCCCCGGGACGGATCTACGAGCAGTACTTC
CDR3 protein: CASSRSPGRIYEQYF